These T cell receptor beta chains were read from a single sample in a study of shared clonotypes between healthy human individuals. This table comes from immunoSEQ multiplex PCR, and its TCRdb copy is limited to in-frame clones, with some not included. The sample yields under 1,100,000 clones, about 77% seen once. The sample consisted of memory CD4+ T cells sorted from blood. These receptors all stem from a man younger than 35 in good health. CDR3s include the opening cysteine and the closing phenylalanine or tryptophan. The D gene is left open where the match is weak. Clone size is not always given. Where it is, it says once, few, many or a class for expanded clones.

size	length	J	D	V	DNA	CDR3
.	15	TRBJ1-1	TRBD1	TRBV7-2	TGTGCCAGCAGCTTGGGCGAGGGGGCGCGTACTGAAGCTTTCTTT	CASSLGEGARTEAFF
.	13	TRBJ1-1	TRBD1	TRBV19	TGTGCCAGTAGTACATTCCCAGGGGGAAGAGCTTTCTTT	CASSTFPGGRAFF
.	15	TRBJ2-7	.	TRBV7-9	TGTGCCAGCAGCCCCCTGGGGCGGGGAACCTACGAGCAGTACTTC	CASSPLGRGTYEQYF
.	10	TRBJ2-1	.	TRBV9	TGTGCCAGCAGCGGTCGTAAGCAGTTCTTC	CASSGRKQFF
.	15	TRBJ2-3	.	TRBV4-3	TGCGCCAGCAGCCAATCTTACCTCCCCGGGGATACGCAGTATTTT	CASSQSYLPGDTQYF
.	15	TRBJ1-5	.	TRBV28	TGTGCCAGCAGCTCTATAGGGCAGGTAAGGCAGCCCCAGCATTTT	CASSSIGQVRQPQHF
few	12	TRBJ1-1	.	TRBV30	TGTGCCTGGAACCAGGGGACCACTGAAGCTTTCTTT	CAWNQGTTEAFF
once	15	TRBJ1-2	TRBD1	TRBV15	TGTGCCACCAGCAGATCGGACAGGATCGCATATGGCTACACCTTC	CATSRSDRIAYGYTF
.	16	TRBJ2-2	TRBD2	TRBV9	TGTGCCAGCAGCGTAGATGGGACTAGTCGGACCGGGGAGCTGTTTTTT	CASSVDGTSRTGELFF
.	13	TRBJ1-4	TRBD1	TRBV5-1	TGCGCCAGCAGCGTGGGGACAGATGAAAAACTGTTTTTT	CASSVGTDEKLFF
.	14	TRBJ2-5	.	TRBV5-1	TGCGCCAGCAGCCCTGGACAGTTCCAAGAGACCCAGTACTTC	CASSPGQFQETQYF
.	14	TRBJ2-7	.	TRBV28	TGTGCCAGCAGTTTAGCCGGGCGGGGGCTCGAGCAGTACTTC	CASSLAGRGLEQYF
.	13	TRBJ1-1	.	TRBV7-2	TGTGCCAGCAGCTTAGCCCACGGACAGGAAGCTTTCTTT	CASSLAHGQEAFF
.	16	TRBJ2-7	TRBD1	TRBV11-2	TGTGCCAGCAGCTTATGGGGTTCGAAGGGGGCGGAAGAGCAGTACTTC	CASSLWGSKGAEEQYF
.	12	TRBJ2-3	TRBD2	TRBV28	TGTGCCAGTGGGGGGGGTACAGATACGCAGTATTTT	CASGGGTDTQYF
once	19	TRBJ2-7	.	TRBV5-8	TGTGCCAGCAGCTTAGGCGGGCCGCGCTTATATCTGGGTTCCTACGAGCAGTACTTC	CASSLGGPRLYLGSYEQYF
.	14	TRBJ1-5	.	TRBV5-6	TGTGCCAGCAGCTTGGTTTATAGCAATCAGCCCCAGCATTTT	CASSLVYSNQPQHF
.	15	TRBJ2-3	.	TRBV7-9	TGTGCCAGCAGCCAACCGGGGGGCCTAACAGATACGCAGTATTTT	CASSQPGGLTDTQYF
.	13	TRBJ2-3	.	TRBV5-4	TGTGCCAGCAGCTTGTATTTTTCGGATACGCAGTATTTT	CASSLYFSDTQYF
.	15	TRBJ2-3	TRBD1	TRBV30	TGTGCCTGGAGTAGGGTGGGACAGGGGATAGATACGCAGTATTTT	CAWSRVGQGIDTQYF
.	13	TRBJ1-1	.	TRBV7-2	TGTGCCAGCAGCGCCCAACGGGGCACTGAAGCTTTCTTT	CASSAQRGTEAFF
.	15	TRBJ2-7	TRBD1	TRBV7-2	TGTGCCAGCAGCCCCCCTGGGACAGGGATATACGAGCAGTACTTC	CASSPPGTGIYEQYF
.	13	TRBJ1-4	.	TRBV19	TGTGCCAGTAAGGACAGAACTAATGAAAAACTGTTTTTT	CASKDRTNEKLFF
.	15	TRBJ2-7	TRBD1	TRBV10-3	TGTGCCATCAGCGGGACAGGGGGAATTTCCTACGAGCAGTACTTC	CAISGTGGISYEQYF
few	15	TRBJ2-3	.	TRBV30	TGTGCCTGGACCCCAGGGAGAGCGGGCACAGATACGCAGTATTTT	CAWTPGRAGTDTQYF
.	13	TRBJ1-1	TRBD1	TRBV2	TGTGCCAGCAGTCAGGGGGCTAATTCTGAAGCTTTCTTT	CASSQGANSEAFF
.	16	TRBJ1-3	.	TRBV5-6	TGTGCCAGCAGCTGGGGCTATCCGAGCTCTGGAAACACCATATATTTT	CASSWGYPSSGNTIYF
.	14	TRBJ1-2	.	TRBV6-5	TGTGCCAGCAGTCCCGCCGCCAGCTTCTATGGCTACACCTTC	CASSPAASFYGYTF
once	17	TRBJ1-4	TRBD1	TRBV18	TGTGCCAGCTCACCCCAACAGGGGGCGAACTCTGGCGAAAAACTGTTTTTT	CASSPQQGANSGEKLFF
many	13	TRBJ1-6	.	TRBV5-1	TGCGCCAGCTCGAGAGGGAATAATTCACCCCTCCACTTT	CASSRGNNSPLHF
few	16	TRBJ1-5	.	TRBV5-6	TGTGCCAGCAGCTCCACTCTCGGGGGGAGCAATCAGCCCCAGCATTTT	CASSSTLGGSNQPQHF